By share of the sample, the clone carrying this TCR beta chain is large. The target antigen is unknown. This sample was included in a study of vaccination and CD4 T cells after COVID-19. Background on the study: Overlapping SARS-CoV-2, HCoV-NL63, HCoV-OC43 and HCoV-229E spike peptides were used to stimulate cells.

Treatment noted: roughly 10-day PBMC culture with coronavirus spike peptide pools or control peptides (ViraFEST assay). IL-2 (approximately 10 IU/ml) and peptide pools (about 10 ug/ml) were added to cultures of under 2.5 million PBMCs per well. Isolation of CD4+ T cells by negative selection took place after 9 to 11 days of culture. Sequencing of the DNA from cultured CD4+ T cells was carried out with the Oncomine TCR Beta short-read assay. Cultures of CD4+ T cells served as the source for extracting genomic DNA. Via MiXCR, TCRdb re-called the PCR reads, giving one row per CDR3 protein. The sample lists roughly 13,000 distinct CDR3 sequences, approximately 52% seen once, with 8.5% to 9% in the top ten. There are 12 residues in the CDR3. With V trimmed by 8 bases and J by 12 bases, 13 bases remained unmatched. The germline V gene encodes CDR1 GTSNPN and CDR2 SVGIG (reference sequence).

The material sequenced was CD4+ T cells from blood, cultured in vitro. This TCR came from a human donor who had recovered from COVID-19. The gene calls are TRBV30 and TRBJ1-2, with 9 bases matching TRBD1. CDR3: CAGRQGGIGNTF. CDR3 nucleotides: TGTGCCGGCAGACAGGGGGGGATAGGGAACACCTTC.